This TCR beta chain was captured by sequencing in a study of blood T cell repertoires in COVID-19. The CDR3 sequence is 13 residues long. With 0 bases removed from V and 5 bases from J, the gap between germline ends came to 8 bases. The germline gives CDR1 SGHRS, CDR2 YFSETQ. The method was immunoSEQ multiplex PCR; TCRdb's version includes in-frame clones alone and lacks a portion of them. The table lists approximately 360,000 clones, about four fifths of them singletons. The rearrangement uses TRBV5-1 and TRBJ2-5, with a tentative D call TRBD2 (6 bases). The clonotype originates from a woman between 50 and 59 years old who had recovered from COVID-19. Specimen: PBMCs or T cells enriched from blood (not recorded which). For the CDR3, the DNA is TGCGCCAGCAGCTTGGCTAGCGTGGAGACCCAGTACTTC. Translating gives CASSLASVETQYF.